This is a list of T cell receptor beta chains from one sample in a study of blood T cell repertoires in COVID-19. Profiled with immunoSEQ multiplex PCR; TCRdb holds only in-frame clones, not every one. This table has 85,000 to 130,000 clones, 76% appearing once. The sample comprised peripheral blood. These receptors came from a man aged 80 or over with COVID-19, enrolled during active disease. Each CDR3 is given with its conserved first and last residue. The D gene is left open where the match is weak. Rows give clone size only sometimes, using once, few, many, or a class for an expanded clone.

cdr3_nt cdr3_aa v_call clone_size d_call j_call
TGTGCCAGCAGTGAATATAGCGGTTTTCCTTATGAAAAACTGTTTTTT CASSEYSGFPYEKLFF TRBV25-1 once - TRBJ1-4
TGTGCCAGCAGTTACATCAGGGGGCGGCTCGGCAATCAGCCCCAGCATTTT CASSYIRGRLGNQPQHF TRBV6-2/TRBV6-3 once TRBD1 TRBJ1-5
TGTGCCAGCAGCTTGGGACTCCCCGCCTACGAGCAGTACTTC CASSLGLPAYEQYF TRBV5-8 - - TRBJ2-7
TGTGCCAGTAGTACCCTGGGAGCGGGAGACGTAGATACGCAGTATTTT CASSTLGAGDVDTQYF TRBV19 - TRBD2 TRBJ2-3
TGTGCCAGCAGGCTGCCGGGTTCACCCCTCCACTTT CASRLPGSPLHF TRBV28 - - TRBJ1-6
TGCGCCAGCAGCCAAGATAGGAGCTCCCCTCCCTACAATGAGCAGTTCTTC CASSQDRSSPPYNEQFF TRBV4-1 - - TRBJ2-1
TGTGCCAGCAGTGAACGGGGATCCGGGGAGCTGTTTTTT CASSERGSGELFF TRBV6-1 - - TRBJ2-2
TGTGCCAGCAGCGTAGAAGACTGGGACACCGGGGAGCTGTTTTTT CASSVEDWDTGELFF TRBV9 - - TRBJ2-2
TGTGCCAGCAGCCAAGACGGGAGCGGGTCGCAGTTCTTC CASSQDGSGSQFF TRBV4-2 few - TRBJ2-1
TGTGCCAGCAGAACACTAGGGGGCGGCTACACCTTC CASRTLGGGYTF TRBV12-3/TRBV12-4 - TRBD1 TRBJ1-2
TGTGCCAGCAGTTTCCCGGGCTCTGGAAACACCATATATTTT CASSFPGSGNTIYF TRBV28 few - TRBJ1-3
TGCGCCAGCAGTGGTGACGGGACAGGGCAAGAGACCCAGTACTTC CASSGDGTGQETQYF TRBV5-1 few TRBD1 TRBJ2-5
TGTGCCAGCAGCCCCTGGGCCGGGAACACCGGGGAGCTGTTTTTT CASSPWAGNTGELFF TRBV7-9 - - TRBJ2-2
TGTGCCAGCAGAGGTTCTGGACTAGCGGGAGGGCATGAGCAGTTCTTC CASRGSGLAGGHEQFF TRBV28 - TRBD2 TRBJ2-1
TGTGCCAGCAGTCGCGGGACAGGGGGCTTCACTGAAGCTTTCTTT CASSRGTGGFTEAFF TRBV27 - TRBD1 TRBJ1-1
TGCGCCAGCAGCTGGAGGGGTGAAAAACTGTTTTTT CASSWRGEKLFF TRBV5-1 - - TRBJ1-4
TGTGCCAGCAGCTTAGCTACAGGGCTGAATCAGCCCCAGCATTTT CASSLATGLNQPQHF TRBV7-6 - - TRBJ1-5
TGTGCCAGTAATTATCTCAAAAGAGGGGGTGAGCAGTTCTTC CASNYLKRGGEQFF TRBV19 - - TRBJ2-1
TGTGCCAGCAGCCCCAGCGACCGGGACTATGGCTACACCTTC CASSPSDRDYGYTF TRBV3-1/TRBV3-2 - - TRBJ1-2
TGTGCCAGCAGCGAGTGGACAGGGGAGGACACTGAAGCTTTCTTT CASSEWTGEDTEAFF TRBV7-9 - TRBD1 TRBJ1-1
TGTGCCAGCAGCCCTCGTGGGGGGGAGACCTACTATGGCTACACCTTC CASSPRGGETYYGYTF TRBV21-1 - - TRBJ1-2
TGCGCCAGCAGCCTAGGGGGATCTGGAAACACCATATATTTT CASSLGGSGNTIYF TRBV4-3 many - TRBJ1-3
TGTGCCAGCAGTGAACCGGGACTAGCGGGAGATGAGCAGTTCTTC CASSEPGLAGDEQFF TRBV6-1 - TRBD2 TRBJ2-1
TGTGCCAGCAGCCCCGCCGCAGGGGGCTCCTACAATGAGCAGTTCTTC CASSPAAGGSYNEQFF TRBV6-2/TRBV6-3 - TRBD1 TRBJ2-1
TGTGCCAGCAGCTCCACTCCGACAGGCATGGCGACTAATGAAAAACTGTTTTTT CASSSTPTGMATNEKLFF TRBV6-2/TRBV6-3 - - TRBJ1-4
TGCAGTGCTAACACAAACTATGGCTACACCTTC CSANTNYGYTF TRBV20-1 - - TRBJ1-2
TGTGCCACCAGCCGAGACAGGCTGAACACTGAAGCTTTCTTT CATSRDRLNTEAFF TRBV15 - - TRBJ1-1
TGTGCCAGTAGTATTTGGCCAGGGGGCAATCAGCCCCAGCATTTT CASSIWPGGNQPQHF TRBV19 many - TRBJ1-5
TGTGCCAGCAGCTCAGGGGCAGGGGGCGCGGTTAAACTGTTTTTT CASSSGAGGAVKLFF TRBV7-8 - TRBD1 TRBJ1-4
TGTGCCAGCTCACCACCCCAGGGGAAGAGCTATGGCTACACCTTC CASSPPQGKSYGYTF TRBV18 - - TRBJ1-2
TGTGCCAGCAGCAAAGGTCCAGGACAAGGGAATCAGCCCCAGCATTTT CASSKGPGQGNQPQHF TRBV21-1 - - TRBJ1-5
TGTGCCAGCAGCCGGGACAGCCTCTATGGCTACACCTTC CASSRDSLYGYTF TRBV5-6 - TRBD1 TRBJ1-2
TGTGCCAGCAACCCAGGGGGCGCCGGCACAGATACGCAGTATTTT CASNPGGAGTDTQYF TRBV25-1 - TRBD1 TRBJ2-3
TGTGCCAGCAGTTCCGGACAGGGCTATGGCTACACCTTC CASSSGQGYGYTF TRBV28 - TRBD1 TRBJ1-2
TGTGCCAGCAGTTTAGGAGGTCCCTACAATGAGCAGTTCTTC CASSLGGPYNEQFF TRBV28 - - TRBJ2-1
TGTGCCAGCAGCTTAGGTACAGGGGGCATCGGAAAACTGTTTTTT CASSLGTGGIGKLFF TRBV7-2 - TRBD1 TRBJ1-4
TGTGCCAGCAGACCTTCCGGGAGTACCTACGAGCAGTACTTC CASRPSGSTYEQYF TRBV11-2 few - TRBJ2-7
TGTGCCAGCAGTTACGGACTAGCGGGGCAAGAGACCCAGTACTTC CASSYGLAGQETQYF TRBV6-8 - TRBD2 TRBJ2-5
TGTGCCAGCACCGTAGGGGGTCCCACGGAGGAAAAACTGTTTTTT CASTVGGPTEEKLFF TRBV2 - - TRBJ1-4
TGTGCCAGCAGCCAGCGCAGGGTAGCGGGAGCGGCCGACGAGCAGTACTTC CASSQRRVAGAADEQYF TRBV11-2 - TRBD2 TRBJ2-7
TGTGCCAGCAGCGTAGAGGGCGGGCCTAGCACAGATACGCAGTATTTT CASSVEGGPSTDTQYF TRBV9 few - TRBJ2-3
TGTGCCAGCAGCCCTTCAGCGGGAGGGCCGTGGAATGAGCAGTTCTTC CASSPSAGGPWNEQFF TRBV5-4 - TRBD2 TRBJ2-1
TGTGCCATCAGTCCCGGACAGGGGGCCATTGAGACCCAGTACTTC CAISPGQGAIETQYF TRBV10-3 - TRBD1 TRBJ2-5
TGTGCCAGCACCTTATCCGGGGAGCTGTTTTTT CASTLSGELFF TRBV2 - - TRBJ2-2
TGTGCCAGCAGCTTTGGCCACGAGCAGTTCTTC CASSFGHEQFF TRBV7-3 - - TRBJ2-1
TGTGCCAGCAGTGACAGACAGGGGCCGAACACTGAAGCTTTCTTT CASSDRQGPNTEAFF TRBV6-1 - TRBD1 TRBJ1-1
TGTGCCACCAGTGACACAGGGTTCTATGGCTACACCTTC CATSDTGFYGYTF TRBV24-1 - - TRBJ1-2
TGTGCCAGCAGCGTACGGCTAGCGGGGCCCAATGAGCAGTTCTTC CASSVRLAGPNEQFF TRBV9 - TRBD2 TRBJ2-1
TGTGCCAGCTCACCACGACAGGGGGTCTCCTACGAGCAGTACTTC CASSPRQGVSYEQYF TRBV18 - TRBD1 TRBJ2-7
TGCGCCAGCAGCTTGAGGACTTCCTCCTACAATGAGCAGTTCTTC CASSLRTSSYNEQFF TRBV5-1 - - TRBJ2-1
TGTGCCACCAGCAGAGATCTAGGGGCACGGTATTTT CATSRDLGARYF TRBV15 - - TRBJ2-3
TGCGCCAGCAGCCAAGATATGGCACGGACAGGGGGCTATGGCTACACCTTC CASSQDMARTGGYGYTF TRBV4-3 few TRBD1 TRBJ1-2
TGTGCCAGCTCGCCAACAGGGGTAAAGAATTCACCCCTCCACTTT CASSPTGVKNSPLHF TRBV18 once TRBD1 TRBJ1-6
TGTGCCAGCAGATCTGGACAGGGCCGGTCACCCCTCCACTTT CASRSGQGRSPLHF TRBV28 - TRBD1 TRBJ1-6
TGTGCTAGTGGTTTGGTAGGGATGGGGCTTCATGGCTACACCTTC CASGLVGMGLHGYTF TRBV12-5 - - TRBJ1-2
TGTGCCAGCTCACCACCCATAGGAGGGCTGAACACTGAAGCTTTCTTT CASSPPIGGLNTEAFF TRBV18 - - TRBJ1-1